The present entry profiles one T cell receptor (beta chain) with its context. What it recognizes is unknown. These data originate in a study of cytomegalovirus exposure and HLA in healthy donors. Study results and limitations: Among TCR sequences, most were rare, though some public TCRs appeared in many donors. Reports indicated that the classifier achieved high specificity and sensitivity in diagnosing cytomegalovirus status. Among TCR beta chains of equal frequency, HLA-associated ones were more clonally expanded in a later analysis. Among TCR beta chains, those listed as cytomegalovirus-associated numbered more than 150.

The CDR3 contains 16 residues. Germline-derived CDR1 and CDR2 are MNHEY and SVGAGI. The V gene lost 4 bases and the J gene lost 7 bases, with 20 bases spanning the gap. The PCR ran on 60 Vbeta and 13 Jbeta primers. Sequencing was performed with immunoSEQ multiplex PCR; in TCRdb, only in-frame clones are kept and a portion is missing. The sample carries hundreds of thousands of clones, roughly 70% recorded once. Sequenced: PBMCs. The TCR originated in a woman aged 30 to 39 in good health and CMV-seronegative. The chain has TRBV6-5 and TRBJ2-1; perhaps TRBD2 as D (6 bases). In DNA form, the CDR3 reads TGTGCCAGCAGTTCCCCCAGACAGAACGGGAGAAATGAGCAGTTCTTC. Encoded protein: CASSSPRQNGRNEQFF.